This T cell receptor (beta chain) came from a study of CD8 T cells in ankylosing spondylitis (TCRdb year 2017). Describing the broader study: The study profiled T cell receptor beta repertoires in healthy donors and ankylosing spondylitis patients to find disease-linked TCR variants. The full study cohort was made up of 20 to 25 ankylosing spondylitis patients and 108 healthy donors. Samples of peripheral blood were taken, and for ankylosing spondylitis patients, synovial fluid was collected as well. What the study reported, not specific to this receptor: According to the report, matched synovial fluid samples from ankylosing spondylitis patients were significantly enriched for the disease-linked clones. A CD8+ phenotype was shown by the disease-linked clones, which were found at relatively low frequencies in peripheral blood. A TCR beta motif of about 8 highly homologous amino acid variants appeared characteristic of blood from ankylosing spondylitis patients. Some motif variants had previously been reported in the synovial fluid and blood of reactive arthritis patients, which suggests shared mechanisms of disease initiation.

These reads were obtained on an Illumina HiSeq 2500. Quantitative 5'-RACE with molecular barcodes was the method used to prepare the TCR beta libraries. The original methods were these. A new computational method, built on a probabilistic model of VDJ rearrangement, was used to identify disease-linked TCR variants. The public reads were reanalyzed by TCRdb: fastp trimming at Q25, MiXCR alignment, in-frame beta chains only. Under each unique CDR3 protein, matching rows form one entry showing the most common genes and DNA. In this record, the V and J calls reflect TCRdb's handling and not the investigators' own analysis. Within this sample are about 390,000 distinct CDR3 sequences, with 20% to 25% of them counted one time only. The ten largest clones capture around 16% of the sample. A remark on this clonotype: No cognate antigen has been identified for it. Base-call qualities are not available, and no considerably larger clone is one nucleotide away.

The receptor's source is a male donor with ankylosing spondylitis. Input material: blood, either unsorted or a sorted T cell fraction (not recorded which).

The CDR3 has the sequence CASSSSWTDTGELFF. In nucleotide form, the sequence is TGTGCCAGCAGTTCCTCCTGGACAGACACCGGGGAGCTGTTTTTT. The sequence links TRBV7-3 to TRBJ2-2; perhaps TRBD1 is the D gene, with 6 bases matching. Per the germline V gene, SGHTA is the CDR1 and FQGTGA is the CDR2. V lost 6 bases and J lost 3 bases; the stretch between them is 14 bases long. There are 15 amino acids in the CDR3, from cysteine to phenylalanine inclusive. The sequence is cut down to CDR3 DNA, 45 bases in frame from base 1.